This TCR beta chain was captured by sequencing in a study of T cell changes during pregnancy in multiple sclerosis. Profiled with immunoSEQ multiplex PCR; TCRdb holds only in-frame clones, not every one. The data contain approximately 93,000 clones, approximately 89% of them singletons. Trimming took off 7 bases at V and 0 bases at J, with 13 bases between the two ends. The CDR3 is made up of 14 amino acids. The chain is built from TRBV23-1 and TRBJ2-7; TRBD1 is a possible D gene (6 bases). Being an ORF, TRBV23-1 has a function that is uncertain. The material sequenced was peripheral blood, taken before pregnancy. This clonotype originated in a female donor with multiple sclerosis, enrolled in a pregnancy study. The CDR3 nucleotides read TGCGCCAGCAACCAGGGGACGGACTCCTACGAGCAGTACTTC. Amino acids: CASNQGTDSYEQYF.